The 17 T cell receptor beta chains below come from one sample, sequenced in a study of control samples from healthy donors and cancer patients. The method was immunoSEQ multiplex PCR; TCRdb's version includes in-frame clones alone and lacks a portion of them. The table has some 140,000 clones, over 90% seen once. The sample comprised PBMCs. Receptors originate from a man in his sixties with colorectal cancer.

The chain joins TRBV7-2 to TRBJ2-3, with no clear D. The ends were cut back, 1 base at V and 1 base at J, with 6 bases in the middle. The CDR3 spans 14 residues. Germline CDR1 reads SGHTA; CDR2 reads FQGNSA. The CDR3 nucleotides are TGTGCCAGCAGCTTAGTCGGAGGCACAGATACGCAGTATTTT. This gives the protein CASSLVGGTDTQYF.

The CDR3 spells CASSSQVQGGDGYTF. The CDR3 DNA reads as TGTGCCAGCAGCTCCCAGGTGCAGGGTGGGGATGGCTACACCTTC. V gene TRBV11-2 combines with J gene TRBJ1-2, with D possibly matching TRBD1 (5 bases). CDR1 and CDR2 from the germline V gene are SGHAT and FQNNGV. The V end lost 4 bases, the J end lost 6 bases, and 18 bases lay between the germline ends. CDR3 length: 15 amino acids. Looking up the rest from reference TRBV11-2 and TRBJ1-2 gives the full variable domain: EAGVAQSPRYKIIEKRQSVAFWCNPISGHATLYWYQQILGQGPKLLIQFQNNGVVDDSQLPKDRFSAERLKGVDSTLKIQPAKLEDSAVYLCASSSQVQGGDGYTFGSGTRLTVV.

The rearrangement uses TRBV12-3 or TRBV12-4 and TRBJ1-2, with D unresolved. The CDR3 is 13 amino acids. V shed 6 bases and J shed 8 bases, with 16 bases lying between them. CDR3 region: CASRQTGPEGYTF. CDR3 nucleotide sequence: TGTGCCAGCAGGCAGACGGGTCCGGAGGGCTACACCTTC.

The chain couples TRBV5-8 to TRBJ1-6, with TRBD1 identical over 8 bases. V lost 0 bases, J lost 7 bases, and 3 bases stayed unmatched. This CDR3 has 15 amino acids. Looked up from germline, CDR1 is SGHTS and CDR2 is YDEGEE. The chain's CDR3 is CASSLGQGTNSPLHF. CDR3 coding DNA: TGTGCCAGCAGCTTGGGACAGGGGACAAATTCACCCCTCCACTTT.

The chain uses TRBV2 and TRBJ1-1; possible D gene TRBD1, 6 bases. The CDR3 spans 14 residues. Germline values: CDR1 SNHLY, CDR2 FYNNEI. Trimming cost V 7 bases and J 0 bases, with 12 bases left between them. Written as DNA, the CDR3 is TGTGCCAGCAATCGACAGGTCATGAACACTGAAGCTTTCTTT. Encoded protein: CASNRQVMNTEAFF.

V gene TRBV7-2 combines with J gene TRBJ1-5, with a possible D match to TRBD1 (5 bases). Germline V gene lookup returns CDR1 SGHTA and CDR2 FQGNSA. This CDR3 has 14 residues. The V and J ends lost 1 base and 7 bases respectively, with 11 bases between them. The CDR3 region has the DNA TGTGCCAGCAGCTTAGGCAGGAGGGGCCAGCCCCAGCATTTT. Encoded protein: CASSLGRRGQPQHF.

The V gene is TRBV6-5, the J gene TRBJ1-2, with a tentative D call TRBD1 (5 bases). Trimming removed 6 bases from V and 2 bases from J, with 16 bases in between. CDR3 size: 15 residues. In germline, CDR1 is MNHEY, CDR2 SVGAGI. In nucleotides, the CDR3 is TGTGCCAGCAGCCCGCGAGGGGCGCTCAACTATGGCTACACCTTC. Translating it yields CASSPRGALNYGYTF.

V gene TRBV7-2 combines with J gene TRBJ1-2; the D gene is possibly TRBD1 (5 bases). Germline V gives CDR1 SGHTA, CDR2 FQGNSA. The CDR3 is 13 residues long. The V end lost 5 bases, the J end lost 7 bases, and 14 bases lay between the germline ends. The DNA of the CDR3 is TGTGCCAGCAGCCCGCCATTTAGGGGTGGCTACACCTTC. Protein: CASSPPFRGGYTF.

CDR3 sequence: CASSGRTGSYEQYF. The DNA for the CDR3 is TGTGCCAGCAGCGGAAGGACAGGCTCCTACGAGCAGTACTTC. V and J are TRBV11-2 and TRBJ2-7, with TRBD1 identical over 7 bases. V shed 5 bases, J shed 0 bases, and the junction held 4 bases outside the gene matches. Germline CDR1 and CDR2: SGHAT and FQNNGV. CDR3 size: 14 residues.

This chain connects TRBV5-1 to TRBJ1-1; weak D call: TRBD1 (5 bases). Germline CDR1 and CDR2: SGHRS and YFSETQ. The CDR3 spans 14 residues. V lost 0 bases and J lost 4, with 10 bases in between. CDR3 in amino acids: CASSLAGRGTEAFF. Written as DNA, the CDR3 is TGCGCCAGCAGCTTGGCAGGGAGAGGCACTGAAGCTTTCTTT. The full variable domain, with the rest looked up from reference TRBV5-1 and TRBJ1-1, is KAGVTQTPRYLIKTRGQQVTLSCSPISGHRSVSWYQQTPGQGLQFLFEYFSETQRNKGNFPGRFSGRQFSNSRSEMNVSTLELGDSALYLCASSLAGRGTEAFFGQGTRLTVV.

The CDR3 DNA follows: TGTGCCAGCAGCTTAGCGTACAGTTCGAACACCGGGGAGCTGTTTTTT. Residues: CASSLAYSSNTGELFF. This sequence joins TRBV7-6 and TRBJ2-2; D not resolved. The germline V and J ends were trimmed by 0 bases and 0 bases, with 8 bases remaining between them. The CDR3 loop spans 16 amino acids. Per the germline V gene, CDR1 is SGHVS and CDR2 is FNYEAQ.

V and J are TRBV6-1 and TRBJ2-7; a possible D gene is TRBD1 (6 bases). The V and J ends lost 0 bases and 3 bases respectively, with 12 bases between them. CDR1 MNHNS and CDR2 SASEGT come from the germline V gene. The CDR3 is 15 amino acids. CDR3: CASSEAPTGNYEQYF. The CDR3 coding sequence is TGTGCCAGCAGTGAAGCTCCCACAGGGAACTACGAGCAGTACTTC.

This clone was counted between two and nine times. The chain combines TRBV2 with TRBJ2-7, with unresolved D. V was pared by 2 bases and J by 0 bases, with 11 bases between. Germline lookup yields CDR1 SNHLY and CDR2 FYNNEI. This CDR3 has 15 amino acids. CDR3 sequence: CASSERAYSSYEQYF. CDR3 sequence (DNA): TGTGCCAGCAGTGAAAGGGCGTACAGCTCCTACGAGCAGTACTTC. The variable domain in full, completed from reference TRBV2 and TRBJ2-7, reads EPEVTQTPSHQVTQMGQEVILRCVPISNHLYFYWYRQILGQKVEFLVSFYNNEISEKSEIFDDQFSVERPDGSNFTLKIRSTKLEDSAMYFCASSERAYSSYEQYFGPGTRLTVT.

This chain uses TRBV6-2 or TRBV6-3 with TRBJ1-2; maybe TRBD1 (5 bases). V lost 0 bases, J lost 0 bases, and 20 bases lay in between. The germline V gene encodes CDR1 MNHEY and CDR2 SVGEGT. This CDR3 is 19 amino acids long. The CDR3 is CASSYSRQEGPGPNYGYTF. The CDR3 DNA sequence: TGTGCCAGCAGTTACTCGAGGCAGGAGGGACCGGGACCTAACTATGGCTACACCTTC.

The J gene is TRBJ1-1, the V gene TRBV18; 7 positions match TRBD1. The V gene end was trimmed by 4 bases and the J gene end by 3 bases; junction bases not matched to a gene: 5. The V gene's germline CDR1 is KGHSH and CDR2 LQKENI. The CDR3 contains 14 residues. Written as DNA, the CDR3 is TGTGCCAGCTCACAAACAGGGGACGACACTGAAGCTTTCTTT. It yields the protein CASSQTGDDTEAFF.

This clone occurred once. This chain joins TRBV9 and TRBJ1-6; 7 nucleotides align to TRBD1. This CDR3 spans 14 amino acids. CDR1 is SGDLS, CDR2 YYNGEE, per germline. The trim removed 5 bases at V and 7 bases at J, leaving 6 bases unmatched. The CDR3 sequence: CASRRGPENSPLHF. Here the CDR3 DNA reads TGTGCCAGCAGGAGGGGGCCCGAGAATTCACCCCTCCACTTT.

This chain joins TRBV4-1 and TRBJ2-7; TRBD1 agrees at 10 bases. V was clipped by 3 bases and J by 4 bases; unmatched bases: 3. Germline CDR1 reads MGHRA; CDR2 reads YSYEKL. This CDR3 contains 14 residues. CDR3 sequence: CASSQGQGTYEQYF. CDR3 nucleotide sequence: TGCGCCAGCAGCCAGGGACAGGGGACATACGAGCAGTACTTC.